This T cell receptor (beta chain) was found in a study of blood T cell repertoires in COVID-19. Across the study: There were acute and convalescent COVID-19 samples, and they came from the United States, Italy and Spain. The analysed material was cDNA or gDNA that came from T cells, B-cell-depleted T cells, or PBMCs.

Enrollees, about 18 to 95 years old, lived in approximately 24 US areas. The study assigned cohorts using participant-reported clinical history. This CDR3 is 14 amino acids long. Germline CDR1 and CDR2: SGDLS and YYNGEE. The germline V and J ends were trimmed by 4 bases and 6 bases, with 16 bases remaining between them. Profiled with immunoSEQ multiplex PCR; TCRdb holds only in-frame clones, not every one. This table has about 120,000 clones, roughly 84% appearing once. This clonotype originated in a woman aged 30 to 39 who had recovered from COVID-19. Sequenced material: PBMCs or T cells enriched from blood (not recorded which). The chain joins TRBV9 to TRBJ1-1; D is undetermined. The CDR3 DNA reads TGTGCCAGCAGCCAGTTAAGACGGGGAGCTGAAGCTTTCTTT. Residues: CASSQLRRGAEAFF. Full variable domain (missing parts from reference TRBV9 and TRBJ1-1): DSGVTQTPKHLITATGQRVTLRCSPRSGDLSVYWYQQSLDQGLQFLIQYYNGEERAKGNILERFSAQQFPDLHSELNLSSLELGDSALYFCASSQLRRGAEAFFGQGTRLTVV.